The 10 T cell receptor beta chains given below trace back to one sample, sequenced in a study of T-cell memory formation after mild COVID-19. TCRdb independently ran MiXCR on the 5' RACE reads; one entry per CDR3 protein. This sample carries 300,000 to 400,000 distinct CDR3 sequences, around 15% of them seen once, and the ten largest clones take around 22%. The sequenced sample was PBMCs or a T cell subset sorted from them (not recorded which). Source of these receptors: a man between 18 and 29 years old who had mild COVID-19 (a few samples of this study predate the infection). Cell type and time point are not known.

The chain combines TRBV5-1 with TRBJ1-5; 10 bases match TRBD1. V shed 4 bases and J 6 bases; nucleotides not matched to a gene: 7. This CDR3 region has 15 residues. In germline, CDR1 is SGHRS, CDR2 YFSETQ. The CDR3 nucleotides are TGCGCCAGCAGCGGGCCGGGACAGGGGCTTCAGCCCCAGCATTTT. It yields the protein CASSGPGQGLQPQHF.

The V gene is TRBV13, the J gene TRBJ2-7; TRBD1 matches 7 bases. This CDR3 has 14 residues. Germline V gene lookup returns CDR1 PRHDT and CDR2 FYEKMQ (reference sequence). The trim removed 5 bases at V and 6 bases at J, leaving 10 bases unmatched. In DNA form, the CDR3 reads TGTGCCAGCAGCCTCCGGACAGGAAGTCGCGAGCAGTACGTC. It is translated as CASSLRTGSREQYV.

This clonotype occurred many times. The rearrangement links TRBV7-2 to TRBJ2-3, with TRBD2 as a possible D gene (6 bases). Germline assignment: CDR1 SGHTA and CDR2 FQGNSA. V was trimmed by 1 base and J by 4 bases, leaving 9 bases between them. The length of the CDR3 is 14 residues. The DNA of the CDR3 is TGTGCCAGCAGCTTAGGGCCGGGGGCAGATACGCAGTATTTT. This translates into CASSLGPGADTQYF.

The chain is built from TRBV6-2 or TRBV6-3 and TRBJ1-5; TRBD1 is a possible D gene (6 bases). The germline V and J ends were trimmed by 3 bases and 7 bases, with 22 bases remaining between them. The CDR3 runs 17 residues. CDR1 and CDR2 from the germline V gene are MNHEY and SVGEGT. The CDR3 is CASSYVTETGPRQPQHF. CDR3 nucleotide sequence: TGTGCCAGCAGTTATGTAACGGAGACAGGACCCAGGCAGCCCCAGCATTTT.

This clonotype was detected a few times. The chain employs TRBV6-5 and TRBJ1-4, with no clear D. Germline CDR1 is MNHEY and CDR2 is SVGAGI. V was cut by 0 bases and J by 0 bases, with 11 bases left in between. The CDR3 sequence is 17 residues long. The CDR3 DNA sequence: TGTGCCAGCAGTTACTCAGGTTGGGGTTCAACTAATGAAAAACTGTTTTTT. Encoded protein: CASSYSGWGSTNEKLFF.

V usage is TRBV5-6 and J usage is TRBJ2-7; tentative D call: TRBD2 (6 bases). The CDR3 is 15 amino acids. CDR1 and CDR2 (germline): SGHDT, YYEEEE. Trimming stripped 0 bases from V and 3 bases from J, with 13 bases between. CDR3 coding DNA: TGTGCCAGCAGCTTGGGATGGGACTCATTCTACGAGCAGTACTTC. It encodes CASSLGWDSFYEQYF. Full variable domain (outside the CDR3, taken from reference TRBV5-6 and TRBJ2-7): DAGVTQSPTHLIKTRGQQVTLRCSPKSGHDTVSWYQQALGQGPQFIFQYYEEEERQRGNFPDRFSGHQFPNYSSELNVNALLLGDSALYLCASSLGWDSFYEQYFGPGTRLTVT.

V and J are TRBV20-1 and TRBJ2-3; 7 bases line up with TRBD2. The germline CDR1 and CDR2 sequences are DFQATT and SNEGSKA (reference sequence). J was trimmed by 1 base and V by 3 bases; bases with no gene match: 16. CDR3 length: 18 residues. The CDR3 loop reads CSASIPRGSRGGTDTQYF. In nucleotides, the CDR3 is TGCAGTGCTAGTATCCCACGGGGGAGCCGGGGGGGCACAGATACGCAGTATTTT.

The chain couples TRBV21-1 to TRBJ2-7; TRBD1, the table's D call, was not compared with the DNA. TRBV21-1 is a pseudogene segment. The CDR3 totals 15 residues. In DNA, the CDR3 is TGTGCCAGCAAAAGGGGACGGACAGGGTCCTACGAGCAGTACGTC. Protein: CASKRGRTGSYEQYV.

This clonotype was seen only a few times. This sequence joins TRBV7-2 and TRBJ2-5, with D perhaps TRBD1 (6 bases). CDR1 and CDR2 (germline): SGHTA, FQGNSA. The V gene lost 5 bases and the J gene lost 1 base, with 14 bases spanning the gap. The CDR3 has 15 amino acids. The CDR3 sequence is CASSPRVGGQETQYF. The DNA for the CDR3 is TGTGCCAGCAGCCCCCGTGTAGGGGGCCAAGAGACCCAGTACTTC. The full variable domain, rest sourced from reference TRBV7-2 and TRBJ2-5, is GAGVSQSPSNKVTEKGKDVELRCDPISGHTALYWYRQSLGQGLEFLIYFQGNSAPDKSGLPSDRFSAERTGGSVSTLTIQRTQQEDSAVYLCASSPRVGGQETQYFGPGTRLLVL.

This clonotype occurred many times. The chain recombines TRBV20-1 with TRBJ2-7; 10 nucleotides match TRBD1. V was pared by 0 bases and J by 2 bases, with 4 bases of the junction left unmatched. The CDR3 has 15 residues. CDR1 and CDR2 (germline): DFQATT, SNEGSKA (reference sequence). Here the CDR3 reads CSARDQGQGTYEQYF. DNA for the CDR3: TGCAGTGCTAGAGATCAGGGACAGGGGACCTACGAGCAGTACTTC.